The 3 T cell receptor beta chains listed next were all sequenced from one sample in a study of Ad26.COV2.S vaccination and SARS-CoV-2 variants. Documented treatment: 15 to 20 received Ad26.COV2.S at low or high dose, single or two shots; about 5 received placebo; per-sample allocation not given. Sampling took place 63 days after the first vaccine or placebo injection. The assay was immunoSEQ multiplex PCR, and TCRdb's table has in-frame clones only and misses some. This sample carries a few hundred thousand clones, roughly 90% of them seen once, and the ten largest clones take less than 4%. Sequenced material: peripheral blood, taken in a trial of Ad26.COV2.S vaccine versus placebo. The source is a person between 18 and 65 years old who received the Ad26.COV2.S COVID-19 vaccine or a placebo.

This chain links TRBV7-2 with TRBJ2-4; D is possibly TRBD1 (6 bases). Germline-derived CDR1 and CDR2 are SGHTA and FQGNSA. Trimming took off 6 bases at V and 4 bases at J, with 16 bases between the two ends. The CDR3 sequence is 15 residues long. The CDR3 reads CASSRSTGSKNIQYF. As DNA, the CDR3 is TGTGCCAGCAGTCGATCTACAGGGTCTAAAAACATTCAGTACTTC.

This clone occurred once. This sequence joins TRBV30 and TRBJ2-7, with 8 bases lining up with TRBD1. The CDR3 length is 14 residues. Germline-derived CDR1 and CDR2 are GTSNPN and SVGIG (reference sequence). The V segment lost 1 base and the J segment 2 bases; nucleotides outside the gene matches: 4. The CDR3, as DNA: TGTGCCTGGAGTGGCTGGACAGGGACCTACGAGCAGTACTTC. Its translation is CAWSGWTGTYEQYF.

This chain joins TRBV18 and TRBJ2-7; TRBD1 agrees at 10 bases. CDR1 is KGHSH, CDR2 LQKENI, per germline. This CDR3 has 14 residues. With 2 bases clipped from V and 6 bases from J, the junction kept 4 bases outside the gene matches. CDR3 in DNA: TGTGCCAGCTCACCAGGGACAGGGGCTCTCGAGCAGTACTTC. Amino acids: CASSPGTGALEQYF. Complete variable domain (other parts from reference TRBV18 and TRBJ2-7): NAGVMQNPRHLVRRRGQEARLRCSPMKGHSHVYWYRQLPEEGLKFMVYLQKENIIDESGMPKERFSAEFPKEGPSILRIQQVVRGDSAAYFCASSPGTGALEQYFGPGTRLTVT.